This TCR beta chain was sequenced during a study of T cells in Graves' hyperthyroidism and ophthalmopathy. The CDR3 length is 13 residues. Germline V gene sequence: CDR1 SQVTM, CDR2 ANQGSEA. Trimming left V 5 bases short and J 6 bases short, with 17 bases between. Amplification targeted TCR beta CDR3 regions from RNA transcripts. The TCR CDR3 was amplified in a first-round RT-PCR using the HTBI primer set. One entry per CDR3 protein, called by TCRdb with MiXCR from the multiplex PCR reads. The profile covers a few hundred thousand distinct CDR3 sequences, with around 42% appearing a single time and more than 7% taken by the ten largest.

Sequenced sample: peripheral blood or thyroid tissue (not recorded which). The receptor was derived from a woman aged 18-29 years with Graves' hyperthyroidism. The chain carries TRBV29-1 and TRBJ2-7, with D hard to call. The chain's CDR3 is CSVYASDASEQYF. In nucleotides, the CDR3 is TGCAGCGTTTATGCTTCAGATGCCTCCGAGCAGTACTTC.